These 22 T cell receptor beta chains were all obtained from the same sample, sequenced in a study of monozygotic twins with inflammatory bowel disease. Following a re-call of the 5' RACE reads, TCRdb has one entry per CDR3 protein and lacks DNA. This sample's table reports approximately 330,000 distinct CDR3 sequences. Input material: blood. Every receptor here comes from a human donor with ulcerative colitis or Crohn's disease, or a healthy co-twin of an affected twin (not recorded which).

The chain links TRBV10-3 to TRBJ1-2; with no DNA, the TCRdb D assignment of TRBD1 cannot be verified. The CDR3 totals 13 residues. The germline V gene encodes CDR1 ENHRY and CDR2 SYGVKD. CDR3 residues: CAINGGRGDGYTF.

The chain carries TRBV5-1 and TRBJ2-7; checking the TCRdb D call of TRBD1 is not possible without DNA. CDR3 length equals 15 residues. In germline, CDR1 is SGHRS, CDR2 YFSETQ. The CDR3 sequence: CASSPRDSFSYEQYF.

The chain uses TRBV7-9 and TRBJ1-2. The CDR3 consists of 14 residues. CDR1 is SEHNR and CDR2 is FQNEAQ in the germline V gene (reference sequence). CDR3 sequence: CASSFSLDNYGYTF.

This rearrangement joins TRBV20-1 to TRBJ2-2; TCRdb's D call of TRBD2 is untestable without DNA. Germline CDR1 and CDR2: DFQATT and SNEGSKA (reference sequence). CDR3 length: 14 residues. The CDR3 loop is CSASGSENTGELFF.

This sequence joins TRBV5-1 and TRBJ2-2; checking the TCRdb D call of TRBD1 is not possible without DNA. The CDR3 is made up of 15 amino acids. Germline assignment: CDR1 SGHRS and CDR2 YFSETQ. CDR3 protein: CASSTGTEHPGELFF. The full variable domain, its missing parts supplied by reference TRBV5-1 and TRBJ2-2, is KAGVTQTPRYLIKTRGQQVTLSCSPISGHRSVSWYQQTPGQGLQFLFEYFSETQRNKGNFPGRFSGRQFSNSRSEMNVSTLELGDSALYLCASSTGTEHPGELFFGEGSRLTVL.

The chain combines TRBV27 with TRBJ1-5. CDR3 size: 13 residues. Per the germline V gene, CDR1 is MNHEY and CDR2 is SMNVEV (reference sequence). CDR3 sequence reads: CASSLSGVGPQHF.

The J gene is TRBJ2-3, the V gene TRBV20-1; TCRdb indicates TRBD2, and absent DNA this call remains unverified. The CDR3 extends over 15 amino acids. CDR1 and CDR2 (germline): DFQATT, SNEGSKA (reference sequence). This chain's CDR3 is CSASPTGEPTDTQYF.

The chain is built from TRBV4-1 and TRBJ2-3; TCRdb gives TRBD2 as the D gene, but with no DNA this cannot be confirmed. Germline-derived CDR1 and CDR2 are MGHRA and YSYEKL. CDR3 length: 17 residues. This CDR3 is CASSQDPLGVGSDTQYF.

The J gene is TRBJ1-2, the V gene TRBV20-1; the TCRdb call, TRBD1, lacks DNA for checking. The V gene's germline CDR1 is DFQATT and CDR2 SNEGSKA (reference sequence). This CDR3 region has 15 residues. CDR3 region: CSATGQEFPNYGYTF.

CDR3 loop: CASSLNIGTSGLNEQFF. This rearrangement joins TRBV5-1 to TRBJ2-1; TCRdb's D call, TRBD2, is unchecked because there is no DNA. Germline-derived CDR1 and CDR2 are SGHRS and YFSETQ. The CDR3 has 17 residues.

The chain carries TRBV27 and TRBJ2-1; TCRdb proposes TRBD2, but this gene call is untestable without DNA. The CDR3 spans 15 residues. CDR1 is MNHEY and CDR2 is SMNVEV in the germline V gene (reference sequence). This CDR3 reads CASSYSGSLYNEQFF.

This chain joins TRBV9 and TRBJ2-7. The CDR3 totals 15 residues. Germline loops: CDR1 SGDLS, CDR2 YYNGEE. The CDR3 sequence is CASSLFDSSSYEQYF.

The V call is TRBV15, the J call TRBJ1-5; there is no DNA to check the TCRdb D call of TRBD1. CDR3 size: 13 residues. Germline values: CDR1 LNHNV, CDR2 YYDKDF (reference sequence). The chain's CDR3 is CATSRARDQPQHF.

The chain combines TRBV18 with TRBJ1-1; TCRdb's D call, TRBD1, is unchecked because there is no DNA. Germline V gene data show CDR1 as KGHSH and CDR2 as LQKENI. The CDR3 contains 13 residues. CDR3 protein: CASSPDRVAEAFF.

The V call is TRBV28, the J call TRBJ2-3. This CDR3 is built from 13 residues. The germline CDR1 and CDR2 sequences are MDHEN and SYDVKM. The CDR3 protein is CASSLGVPDTQYF.

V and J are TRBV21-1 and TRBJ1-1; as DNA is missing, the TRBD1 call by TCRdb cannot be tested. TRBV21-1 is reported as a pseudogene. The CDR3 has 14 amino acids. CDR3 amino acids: CASSDKEGATEAFF.

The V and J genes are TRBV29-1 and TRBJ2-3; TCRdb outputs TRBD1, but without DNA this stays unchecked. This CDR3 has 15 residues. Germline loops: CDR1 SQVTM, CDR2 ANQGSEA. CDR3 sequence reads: CSSGQKPSSTDTQYF.

CDR3 region: CASSRLTGPNEKLFF. J is TRBJ1-4 and V is TRBV18; checking the TCRdb D call of TRBD1 is not possible without DNA. CDR1 is KGHSH and CDR2 is LQKENI in the germline V gene. This CDR3 is built from 15 residues.

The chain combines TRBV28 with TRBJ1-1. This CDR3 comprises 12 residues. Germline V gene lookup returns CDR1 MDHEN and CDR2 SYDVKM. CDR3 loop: CASARGSSEAFF.

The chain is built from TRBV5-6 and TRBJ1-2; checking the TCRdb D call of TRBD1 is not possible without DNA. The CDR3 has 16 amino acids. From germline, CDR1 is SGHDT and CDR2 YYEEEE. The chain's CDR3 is CASSPGTGGANYGYTF.

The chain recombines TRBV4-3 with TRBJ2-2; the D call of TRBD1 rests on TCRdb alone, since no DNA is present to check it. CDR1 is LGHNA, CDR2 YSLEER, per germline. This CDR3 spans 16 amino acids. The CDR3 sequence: CASSQEPRVGTGELFF.

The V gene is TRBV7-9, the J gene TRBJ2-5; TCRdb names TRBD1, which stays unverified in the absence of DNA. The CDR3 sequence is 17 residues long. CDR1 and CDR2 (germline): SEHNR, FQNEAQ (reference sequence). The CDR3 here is CASSDGQGARSSGTQYF.